The clone carrying this T cell receptor beta chain appeared many times. Its target is not known. This record belongs to a study of identical twins. Regarding the study as a whole: Rather than following the same donors, the conclusions depended on cross-sectional statistical analysis. The models systematically underestimated how much out-of-frame TCR alpha was shared in monozygotic twins.

Trimming pared 7 bases from V and 2 bases from J, leaving 16 bases between. Looked up from germline, CDR1 is MDHEN and CDR2 is SYDVKM. The CDR3 loop spans 15 amino acids. Addition of a universal primer site occurred through template switching, and cDNA carried unique molecular identifiers. TCRdb passed the 5' RACE reads through MiXCR, listing each CDR3 protein once. The table has hundreds of thousands of distinct CDR3 sequences, around 6.1% seen once. The clonotype originates from a man in his late teens or twenties in good health. The chain is built from TRBV28 and TRBJ2-3; D possibly corresponds to TRBD2 (5 bases). The sequenced material came from naive T cells sorted from blood. The CDR3 DNA reads TGTGCCAGCACCGAGGGTTTGGCCACCACAGATACGCAGTATTTT. This codes for CASTEGLATTDTQYF.